A selection of T cell receptor beta chains follows, all from one sample in a study of Ad26.COV2.S vaccination and SARS-CoV-2 variants. Some clones are missing from TCRdb's copy, which holds only in-frame ones; the method was immunoSEQ multiplex PCR. Here the sample spans 430,000 or so clones, roughly 87% being singletons. Sample: peripheral blood, taken in a trial of Ad26.COV2.S vaccine versus placebo. Receptor source: a person between 18 and 59 years old who received the Ad26.COV2.S COVID-19 vaccine or a placebo. Each CDR3 is given with its conserved first and last residue. Each record gives: clone size, J gene, CDR3 length, V gene, D gene, CDR3 protein, CDR3 DNA. The D gene is left open where the match is weak. Expanded clones get a size class; other rows say once, few or many, or leave the size out.

NA,TRBJ1-5,15,TRBV6-5,TRBD1,CASRLGRGHDQPQHF,TGTGCCAGCCGCTTGGGCAGGGGGCATGATCAGCCCCAGCATTTT
NA,TRBJ1-1,13,TRBV28,NA,CASSLTSTTGAFF,TGTGCCAGCAGTTTAACTTCGACAACGGGGGCTTTCTTT
NA,TRBJ2-2,15,TRBV30,NA,CAWSVLAENTGELFF,TGTGCCTGGAGTGTCCTAGCTGAGAACACCGGGGAGCTGTTTTTT
NA,TRBJ1-2,14,TRBV29-1,NA,CSGVFGGARYGYTF,TGCAGCGGGGTATTCGGAGGCGCTCGTTATGGCTACACCTTC
few,TRBJ1-6,11,TRBV16,NA,CASSRGSPLHF,TGTGCCAGCAGCCGTGGATCACCCCTCCACTTT
NA,TRBJ1-2,14,TRBV4-1,NA,CASSQVLVTYGYTF,TGCGCCAGCAGCCAGGTTTTGGTCACATATGGCTACACCTTC
NA,TRBJ1-4,15,TRBV11-2,TRBD1,CASSFGGQYNEKLFF,TGTGCCAGCAGCTTTGGGGGACAGTATAATGAAAAACTGTTTTTT
NA,TRBJ2-1,14,TRBV5-5,NA,CASTLEGQINEQFF,TGTGCCAGCACCTTAGAGGGACAAATCAATGAGCAGTTCTTC
few,TRBJ2-2,17,TRBV10-3,TRBD2,CAISRLAGRVGHGELFF,TGTGCCATCAGCAGACTAGCGGGCAGAGTCGGTCACGGGGAGCTGTTTTTT
NA,TRBJ1-1,14,TRBV6-5,NA,CASSYRGWNTEAFF,TGTGCCAGCAGTTACAGGGGTTGGAACACTGAAGCTTTCTTT
NA,TRBJ1-1,15,TRBV5-1,NA,CASSLGGVGNTEAFF,TGCGCCAGCAGCTTGGGCGGGGTAGGGAACACTGAAGCTTTCTTT
NA,TRBJ1-3,18,TRBV5-6,NA,CASSLADQGALSGNTIYF,TGTGCCAGCAGCTTGGCCGATCAAGGGGCCCTCTCTGGAAACACCATATATTTT
NA,TRBJ1-2,13,TRBV7-2,NA,CASSLDRAYGYTF,TGTGCCAGCAGCTTAGACAGAGCCTATGGCTACACCTTC
few,TRBJ1-2,12,TRBV5-6,NA,CASSGQNYGYTF,TGTGCCAGCAGCGGACAGAACTATGGCTACACCTTC
NA,TRBJ1-1,13,TRBV2,NA,CASSEARGFEAFF,TGTGCCAGCAGTGAAGCGCGGGGCTTTGAAGCTTTCTTT
NA,TRBJ1-1,12,TRBV29-1,NA,CSVAGGNTEAFF,TGCAGCGTTGCGGGAGGGAACACTGAAGCTTTCTTT
NA,TRBJ2-2,19,TRBV5-1,NA,CASSLIVGEQGQNTGELFF,TGCGCCAGCAGCTTAATTGTTGGAGAACAGGGACAAAACACCGGGGAGCTGTTTTTT
NA,TRBJ1-2,15,TRBV18,TRBD1,CASSPRTGHNYGYTF,TGTGCCAGCTCACCTAGGACAGGGCACAACTATGGCTACACCTTC
NA,TRBJ1-6,14,TRBV6-5,TRBD1,CASSRTGLDSPLHF,TGTGCCAGCAGCCGGACAGGCCTCGATTCACCCCTCCACTTT
NA,TRBJ2-5,13,TRBV7-2,NA,CASSWGQQETQYF,TGTGCCAGCAGCTGGGGTCAACAAGAGACCCAGTACTTC
NA,TRBJ1-2,14,TRBV19,TRBD1,CASTRDSQFYGYTF,TGTGCCAGTACCCGGGACAGCCAGTTCTATGGCTACACCTTC
NA,TRBJ2-7,14,TRBV10-1,NA,CATRTVKGPYEQYF,TGCGCCACCAGAACCGTTAAAGGTCCCTACGAGCAGTACTTC
NA,TRBJ2-5,11,TRBV7-9,NA,CASSPMETQYF,TGTGCCAGCAGCCCAATGGAGACCCAGTACTTC
NA,TRBJ1-5,16,TRBV4-1,NA,CASSHLLGGLNQPQHF,TGCGCCAGCAGCCACCTTTTAGGGGGTCTCAATCAGCCCCAGCATTTT
NA,TRBJ2-2,16,TRBV19,TRBD1,CASRVVGQVNTGELFF,TGTGCCAGTCGCGTGGTAGGACAGGTGAACACCGGGGAGCTGTTTTTT
NA,TRBJ2-1,14,TRBV29-1,NA,CSVEGPKSYNEQFF,TGCAGCGTTGAGGGGCCAAAGTCCTACAATGAGCAGTTCTTC
once,TRBJ2-1,13,TRBV6-5,NA,CASSYSRYNEQFF,TGTGCCAGCAGTTACTCGAGGTACAATGAGCAGTTCTTC
NA,TRBJ1-6,15,TRBV6-5,NA,CASRAILTYNSPLHF,TGTGCCAGCAGGGCGATATTAACCTATAATTCACCCCTCCACTTT
NA,TRBJ2-1,15,TRBV15,TRBD2,CATSMGLAGANEQFF,TGTGCCACCAGCATGGGACTAGCGGGAGCAAATGAGCAGTTCTTC
NA,TRBJ1-4,16,TRBV15,NA,CATSRDLPAANEKLFF,TGTGCCACCAGCAGAGATCTCCCCGCGGCTAATGAAAAACTGTTTTTT
NA,TRBJ2-5,15,TRBV7-2,TRBD2,CASSLKPSGGQTQYF,TGTGCCAGCAGCTTAAAACCCTCGGGGGGGCAGACCCAGTACTTC
NA,TRBJ2-1,19,TRBV9,NA,CASSVVPTGARGSYNEQFF,TGTGCCAGCAGCGTAGTTCCGACGGGGGCACGAGGCTCCTACAATGAGCAGTTCTTC
NA,TRBJ2-1,16,TRBV5-1,TRBD2,CASSLDSGGGYNEQFF,TGCGCCAGCAGCTTGGATAGCGGCGGGGGGTACAATGAGCAGTTCTTC
NA,TRBJ2-1,14,TRBV3-1/TRBV3-2,NA,CASSQRLGWGEQFF,TGTGCCAGCAGCCAACGACTCGGCTGGGGTGAGCAGTTCTTC
NA,TRBJ2-1,16,TRBV6-1,NA,CASSEMARSQSDEQFF,TGTGCCAGCAGTGAAATGGCTAGATCCCAATCGGATGAGCAGTTCTTC
NA,TRBJ2-1,17,TRBV5-1,NA,CASSLFPTGLSLNEQFF,TGCGCCAGCAGCCTTTTTCCGACGGGATTAAGCCTCAATGAGCAGTTCTTC
NA,TRBJ1-4,14,TRBV9,NA,CASSVDGFNEKLFF,TGTGCCAGCAGCGTAGACGGATTCAATGAAAAACTGTTTTTT
few,TRBJ2-2,13,TRBV19,NA,CASSILHTGELFF,TGTGCCAGTAGTATACTACACACCGGGGAGCTGTTTTTT
NA,TRBJ1-1,16,TRBV9,NA,CASSVEAGNRRTEAFF,TGTGCCAGCAGCGTAGAGGCAGGGAATAGGCGGACTGAAGCTTTCTTT
NA,TRBJ2-5,16,TRBV6-1,TRBD2,CASSAGLAGAQETQYF,TGTGCCAGCAGTGCGGGCCTAGCGGGGGCCCAAGAGACCCAGTACTTC
once,TRBJ1-5,14,TRBV27,NA,CASRAGVENQPQHF,TGTGCCAGCAGGGCGGGTGTTGAGAATCAGCCCCAGCATTTT
once,TRBJ1-6,15,TRBV28,NA,CASSPQGWGNSPLHF,TGTGCCAGCAGCCCCCAGGGTTGGGGTAATTCACCCCTCCACTTT
NA,TRBJ2-4,12,TRBV7-8,NA,CASSLNTGRFYF,TGTGCCAGCAGCTTAAACACAGGGAGGTTTTACTTC
NA,TRBJ1-1,13,TRBV12-3/TRBV12-4,NA,CASSFAGRTEAFF,TGTGCCAGCAGTTTTGCGGGGCGGACTGAAGCTTTCTTT
once,TRBJ2-3,12,TRBV7-9,NA,CASGPSTDTQYF,TGTGCCAGCGGACCTAGCACAGATACGCAGTATTTT
NA,TRBJ2-1,16,TRBV11-1,NA,CASSLTRFGTYNEQFF,TGTGCCAGCAGCTTAACCAGGTTCGGGACTTACAATGAGCAGTTCTTC
NA,TRBJ1-4,16,TRBV5-1,TRBD1,CASSFGTGSREEKLFF,TGCGCCAGCAGCTTTGGGACAGGCTCCAGAGAGGAAAAACTGTTTTTT
NA,TRBJ1-2,13,TRBV9,NA,CASSPPPHYGYTF,TGTGCCAGCAGTCCGCCCCCCCACTATGGCTACACCTTC
few,TRBJ2-3,14,TRBV7-3,NA,CASTEGSHTDTQYF,TGTGCCAGCACTGAAGGATCCCACACAGATACGCAGTATTTT
NA,TRBJ2-1,14,TRBV10-3,NA,CAISESANYNEQFF,TGTGCCATCAGTGAGTCGGCCAACTACAATGAGCAGTTCTTC